The present entry profiles one T cell receptor beta chain with its context. Antigen: not known. This sample is drawn from a study of T-cell memory formation after mild COVID-19. Study summary: Among the donors, TCR clusters were largely specific to each donor.

Looked up from germline, CDR1 is SGHVS and CDR2 is FQNEAQ. V lost 0 bases and J lost 5, with 17 bases in between. There are 17 residues in the CDR3. TCRalpha and TCRbeta libraries used 5'RACE with constant-segment primers and UMIs. A single record per CDR3 protein comes from TCRdb applying MiXCR to the 5' RACE reads. Seen here are approximately 580,000 distinct CDR3 sequences, around 20% observed once, and the top ten hold about an eighth. Points from the study as a whole: Certain responding clones were present in pre-infection memory, suggesting participation of cross-reactive memory. Clones that contracted clustered mainly in CM and EM if CD4+ and in EMRA if CD8+.

Sequencing was done on a sample of PBMCs or a T cell subset sorted from them (not recorded which). V and J are TRBV7-8 and TRBJ2-1; D gene unclear. The source of this sequence is an adult woman who had mild COVID-19 (a few samples of this study predate the infection). Cell type and time point are not known. CDR3 DNA: TGTGCCAGCAGCTTAGCGGAGTTCTTAGATTGGGACAATGAGCAGTTCTTC. The encoded protein is CASSLAEFLDWDNEQFF. Filled out from reference TRBV7-8 and TRBJ2-1, the complete variable domain reads GAGVSQSPRYKVAKRGQDVALRCDPISGHVSLFWYQQALGQGPEFLTYFQNEAQLDKSGLPSDRFFAERPEGSVSTLKIQRTQQEDSAVYLCASSLAEFLDWDNEQFFGPGTRLTVL.